This T cell receptor beta chain was obtained from a study of spatial heterogeneity in lung cancer. Time point reported: blood at routine non-recurrence follow-up after resection. TCRdb re-derived calls from the 5' RACE reads in MiXCR, one entry per CDR3 protein. The sample carries about 43,000 distinct CDR3 sequences, approximately 22% recorded once. The CDR3 totals 14 residues. Trimming cost V 3 bases and J 7 bases, with 15 bases left between them. The V gene's germline CDR1 is SNHLY and CDR2 FYNNEI. The specimen comprised PBMCs, sampled at follow-up. This rearrangement joins TRBV2 to TRBJ2-5; TRBD2 is a possible D gene (6 bases). This clonotype originated in a female donor with early-stage non-small cell lung cancer. The CDR3 nucleotides are TGTGCCAGCAGTGATTTACTAGCTCGAGGGACCCAGTACTTC. It specifies CASSDLLARGTQYF.